This T cell receptor (beta chain) was identified in a study of early T cells in non-severe SARS-CoV-2 infection. In TCRdb, the 5' RACE reads were re-called with MiXCR into one record per CDR3 protein. The data show 65,000 to 90,000 distinct CDR3 sequences, about 12% seen once. This clonotype was observed many times. This clonotype was sampled from an adult who was a healthcare worker with PCR-confirmed SARS-CoV-2 infection or an uninfected control (not recorded which). Specimen: whole blood.

CDR3 sequence reads: CASETVPSETQYF. The CDR3 DNA reads as TGTGCCAGCGAGACAGTACCTTCGGAGACCCAGTACTTC. The genes are TRBV6-2 or TRBV6-3 and TRBJ2-5; a weak D match, TRBD1 (5 bases). Deletions cut 8 bases from V and 5 bases from J, with 15 bases between. CDR1 and CDR2 (germline): MNHEY, SVGEGT. CDR3 length: 13 residues.